This T cell receptor beta chain appears in the sequencing data of a study of blood T cell repertoires in COVID-19. Background on the study: Samples representing acute and convalescent COVID-19 were sourced from the United States, Italy and Spain. In each case, the material was cDNA or gDNA derived from T cells, B-cell-depleted T cells, or PBMCs.

The CDR3 is 12 residues long. V was pared by 6 bases and J by 5 bases, with 1 base of the junction left unmatched. Germline CDR1 and CDR2: LNHDA and SQIVND (reference sequence). Cohorts were determined from participant-reported clinical history. Original handling: It was from reference gene primer amplification that nucleated cell counts were estimated. Here immunoSEQ multiplex PCR was the method, and the copy in TCRdb shows in-frame clones only, minus some. Clone size and the V and J calls come from that table; the DNA yielded D and trimming. The sample consists of approximately 210,000 clones, around 81% of them appearing once.

Sequencing was done on a sample of PBMCs or T cells enriched from blood (not recorded which). This rearrangement joins TRBV19 to TRBJ1-2, with TRBD1 matching 9 bases. This TCR was recovered from a woman aged 45 to 65 with acute COVID-19. DNA for the CDR3: TGTGCCAGTAGCGGGACAGGGTATGGCTACACCTTC. It translates to CASSGTGYGYTF.